These 20 T cell receptor beta chains originate from one sample sequenced in a study of PD-L1 blockade in urothelial cancer. TCRdb's table, derived via immunoSEQ multiplex PCR, lists solely in-frame clones and lacks some. The sample has 95,000 to 100,000 clones; 80% to 90% are singletons. This sample's time point: pretreatment peripheral blood. This sample comprised PBMCs, obtained around atezolizumab (anti-PD-L1) treatment. The receptors derive from a man aged 60 to 75 with urothelial cancer.

This clone was observed a few times. The chain joins TRBV6-6 to TRBJ1-1, with D perhaps TRBD1 (6 bases). The CDR3 sequence is 14 residues long. The germline gives CDR1 MNHNY, CDR2 SVGAGI (reference sequence). V was pared by 6 bases and J by 0 bases, with 11 bases between. DNA for the CDR3: TGTGCCAGCAGGGTACAGGGCATGAACACTGAAGCTTTCTTT. Amino acid sequence: CASRVQGMNTEAFF.

V is TRBV5-1 and J is TRBJ2-1; 13 bases fit TRBD2. With V trimmed by 7 bases and J by 2 bases, 9 bases remained unmatched. Germline values: CDR1 SGHRS, CDR2 YFSETQ. The CDR3 runs 17 residues. CDR3: CASFGLAGVMAYNEQFF. The CDR3 coding sequence is TGCGCCAGCTTCGGACTAGCGGGAGTGATGGCCTACAATGAGCAGTTCTTC.

The rearrangement joins TRBV6-1 to TRBJ2-7, with TRBD1 matching over 10 bases. Germline loops: CDR1 MNHNS, CDR2 SASEGT. The CDR3 covers 14 residues. Trimming removed 6 bases from V and 4 bases from J; junction bases left unmatched: 6. In DNA, the CDR3 is TGTGCCAGCAGGGGAGGACAGGGGGATTACGAGCAGTACTTC. Translating gives CASRGGQGDYEQYF.

V gene TRBV27 combines with J gene TRBJ2-5; D is perhaps TRBD2 (6 bases). CDR3 length equals 13 residues. Germline-derived CDR1 and CDR2 are MNHEY and SMNVEV (reference sequence). Trimming pared 0 bases from V and 5 bases from J, leaving 7 bases between. The CDR3 spells CASSLSRGETQYF. The CDR3, as DNA: TGTGCCAGCAGTTTATCCCGGGGGGAGACCCAGTACTTC.

The chain carries TRBV5-4 and TRBJ1-4; D uncertain. V was trimmed by 4 bases and J by 8 bases, leaving 9 bases between them. The CDR3 contains 12 residues. Germline V CDR1 and CDR2: SGHNT, YYREEE (reference sequence). In DNA form, the CDR3 reads TGTGCCAGCAGCCGTATTGGCGAAAAACTGTTTTTT. The encoded protein is CASSRIGEKLFF. The full variable domain, completed using reference TRBV5-4 and TRBJ1-4, is ETGVTQSPTHLIKTRGQQVTLRCSSQSGHNTVSWYQQALGQGPQFIFQYYREEENGRGNFPPRFSGLQFPNYSSELNVNALELDDSALYLCASSRIGEKLFFGSGTQLSVL.

V gene TRBV9 combines with J gene TRBJ2-1, with a weak D call TRBD1 (6 bases). The germline CDR1 and CDR2 sequences are SGDLS and YYNGEE. V lost 1 base to trimming and J lost 2 bases, with 10 bases between them. This CDR3 has 15 amino acids. The CDR3 is CASSVSGTPYNEQFF. CDR3 nucleotide sequence: TGTGCCAGCAGCGTATCCGGGACACCCTACAATGAGCAGTTCTTC.

For this clone: The DNA is left out, because the CDR3 cannot be placed on it with certainty; the CDR3 is given as TCRdb lists it. This chain joins TRBV28 and TRBJ2-1; TRBD2 was called by the table and not checked on the DNA. A total of 16 residues make up the CDR3, ends included. Germline assignment: CDR1 MDHEN and CDR2 SYDVKM. CDR3 loop: CASSSTLGGAYNEQFF.

The rearrangement joins TRBV7-7 to TRBJ2-5; 8 nucleotides agree with TRBD1. The CDR3 spans 13 residues. CDR1 is SSHAT and CDR2 is FNYEAQ in the germline V gene (reference sequence). After removal of 5 bases from V and 5 bases from J, the junction contained 4 bases not matched to a gene. CDR3 loop: CASSQDRGETQYF. In nucleotides, the CDR3 is TGTGCCAGCAGCCAAGACAGGGGTGAGACCCAGTACTTC.

The V and J genes are TRBV5-4 and TRBJ2-3, with D maybe TRBD2 (6 bases). Germline CDR1 is SGHNT and CDR2 is YYREEE (reference sequence). Trimming removed 3 bases at V and 0 bases at J, with 17 bases between. CDR3 length: 17 residues. CDR3 loop: CASSSDGRGTSTDTQYF. CDR3 coding DNA: TGTGCCAGCAGCTCCGACGGTCGGGGGACCAGCACAGATACGCAGTATTTT.

The rearrangement uses TRBV5-1 and TRBJ2-1; 8 positions match TRBD2. Germline V gene sequence: CDR1 SGHRS, CDR2 YFSETQ. This CDR3 has 17 residues. Trimming cost V 2 bases and J 4 bases; bases outside gene matches: 11. CDR3 DNA: TGCGCCAGCAGCTTAGGCAGTGAGAGCGGGGGTTACAATGAGCAGTTCTTC. Translating it yields CASSLGSESGGYNEQFF.

The chain couples TRBV5-1 to TRBJ1-2; TRBD1 matches 9 bases. The CDR3 is 13 residues long. Germline-derived CDR1 and CDR2 are SGHRS and YFSETQ. With V trimmed by 5 bases and J by 4 bases, 3 bases remained unmatched. The CDR3 sequence: CASSRDRAYGYTF. The DNA of the CDR3 is TGCGCCAGCAGTCGGGACAGGGCCTATGGCTACACCTTC.

This clone showed up just a few times. The chain couples TRBV5-1 to TRBJ2-2; D gene uncertain. Germline V lookup: CDR1 SGHRS, CDR2 YFSETQ. V lost 4 bases and J lost 3, with 10 bases in between. The CDR3 length is 14 residues. The CDR3 nucleotides are TGCGCCAGCAGCCCGGTCGTATACACCGGGGAGCTGTTTTTT. Protein: CASSPVVYTGELFF.

The CDR3 DNA reads as TGTGCCAGCAGTGAAGGACAGGGAAGCCATGGCTACACCTTC. Protein: CASSEGQGSHGYTF. The gene calls are TRBV28 and TRBJ1-2, with 8 bases identical to TRBD1. The CDR3 consists of 14 residues. V lost 5 bases to trimming and J lost 6 bases; unmatched junction nucleotides: 8. Germline CDR1 reads MDHEN; CDR2 reads SYDVKM.

The J gene is TRBJ2-3, the V gene TRBV29-1; TRBD2 is a possible D gene (6 bases). From germline, CDR1 is SQVTM and CDR2 ANQGSEA. The germline V and J ends were trimmed by 1 base and 6 bases, with 11 bases remaining between them. CDR3 length equals 13 residues. In nucleotides, the CDR3 is TGCAGCGTTGAAGTCGGGCGGGGTGATACGCAGTATTTT. Amino acids: CSVEVGRGDTQYF.

The V and J genes are TRBV6-6 and TRBJ1-2, with D maybe TRBD1 (6 bases). Germline-derived CDR1 and CDR2 are MNHNY and SVGAGI (reference sequence). V lost 6 bases, J lost 4 bases, and 15 bases lay in between. The CDR3 spans 14 residues. CDR3 coding DNA: TGTGCCAGCAGGGGGCCTGAACAGGGCTATGGCTACACCTTC. Translated: CASRGPEQGYGYTF.

This chain links TRBV28 with TRBJ2-1; TRBD1 aligns across 10 bases. The CDR3 is made up of 15 amino acids. Trimming removed 5 bases from V and 3 bases from J; junction bases left unmatched: 4. Germline V gene sequence: CDR1 MDHEN, CDR2 SYDVKM. The CDR3 here is CASSTDRGVYNEQFF. In DNA form, the CDR3 reads TGTGCCAGCAGTACGGACAGGGGGGTCTACAATGAGCAGTTCTTC.

This chain links TRBV7-9 with TRBJ2-7; D might be TRBD2 (5 bases). V shed 5 bases and J shed 6 bases, with 20 bases lying between them. The CDR3 is 15 residues long. Germline V gene data show CDR1 as SEHNR and CDR2 as FQNEAQ (reference sequence). The CDR3 spells CASSPSGGAAGEQYF. Written as DNA, the CDR3 is TGTGCCAGCAGCCCCTCCGGTGGTGCTGCGGGCGAGCAGTACTTC.

The CDR3 coding sequence is TGTGCCATCTCTAGCGGCACCGGGGAGCTGTTTTTT. It codes for CAISSGTGELFF. The chain has TRBV10-3 and TRBJ2-2; 7 bases align to TRBD2. After removal of 8 bases from V and 4 bases from J, the junction contained 1 base not matched to a gene. Germline V gene lookup returns CDR1 ENHRY and CDR2 SYGVKD. This CDR3 is 12 amino acids long.

CDR3 sequence reads: CASSPGTGGNYGYTF. CDR3 DNA sequence: TGTGCCAGCAGCCCCGGGACAGGGGGGAACTATGGCTACACCTTC. This chain joins TRBV6-4 and TRBJ1-2; 11 bases are shared with TRBD1. Germline-derived CDR1 and CDR2 are MRHNA and SNTAGT. This CDR3 region has 15 residues. The trim removed 6 bases at V and 2 bases at J, leaving 5 bases unmatched.

The chain uses TRBV5-1 and TRBJ2-7; 7 bases are a match to TRBD1. Germline V lookup: CDR1 SGHRS, CDR2 YFSETQ. This CDR3 contains 13 residues. With V trimmed by 3 bases and J by 5 bases, 5 bases remained unmatched. This chain's CDR3 is CASSWETGNEQYF. CDR3 bases: TGCGCCAGCAGCTGGGAGACAGGGAACGAGCAGTACTTC. The variable domain in full, with the rest retrieved from reference TRBV5-1 and TRBJ2-7, is KAGVTQTPRYLIKTRGQQVTLSCSPISGHRSVSWYQQTPGQGLQFLFEYFSETQRNKGNFPGRFSGRQFSNSRSEMNVSTLELGDSALYLCASSWETGNEQYFGPGTRLTVT.